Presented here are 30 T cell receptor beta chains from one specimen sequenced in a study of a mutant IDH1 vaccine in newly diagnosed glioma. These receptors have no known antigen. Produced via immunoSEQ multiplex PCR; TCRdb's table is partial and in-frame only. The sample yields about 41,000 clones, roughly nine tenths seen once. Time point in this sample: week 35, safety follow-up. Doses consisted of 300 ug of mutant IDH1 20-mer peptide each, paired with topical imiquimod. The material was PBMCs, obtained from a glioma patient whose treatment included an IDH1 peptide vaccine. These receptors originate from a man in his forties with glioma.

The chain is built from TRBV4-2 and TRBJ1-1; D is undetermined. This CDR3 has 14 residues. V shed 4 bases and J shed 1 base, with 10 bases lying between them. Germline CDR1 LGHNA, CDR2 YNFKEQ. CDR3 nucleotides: TGTGCCAGCAGCCCGGGCATCGAGAACACTGAAGCTTTCTTT. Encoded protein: CASSPGIENTEAFF.

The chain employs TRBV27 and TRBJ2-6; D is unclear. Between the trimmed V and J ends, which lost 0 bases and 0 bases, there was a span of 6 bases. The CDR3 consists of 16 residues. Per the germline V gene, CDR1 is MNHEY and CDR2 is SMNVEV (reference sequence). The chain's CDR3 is CASSLSLGSGANVLTF. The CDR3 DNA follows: TGTGCCAGCAGTTTATCATTGGGCTCTGGGGCCAACGTCCTGACTTTC.

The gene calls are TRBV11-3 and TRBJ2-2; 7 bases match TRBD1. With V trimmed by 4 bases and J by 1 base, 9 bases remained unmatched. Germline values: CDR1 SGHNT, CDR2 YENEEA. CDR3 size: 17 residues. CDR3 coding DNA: TGTGCCAGCAGCTCGGGACAGCTCCTGGAGAACACCGGGGAGCTGTTTTTT. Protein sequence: CASSSGQLLENTGELFF.

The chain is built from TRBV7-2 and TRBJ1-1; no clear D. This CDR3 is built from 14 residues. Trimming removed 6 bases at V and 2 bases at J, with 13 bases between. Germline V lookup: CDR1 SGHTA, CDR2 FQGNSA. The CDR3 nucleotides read TGTGCCAGCAGGAGTCGTGGGGTCAACACTGAAGCTTTCTTT. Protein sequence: CASRSRGVNTEAFF.

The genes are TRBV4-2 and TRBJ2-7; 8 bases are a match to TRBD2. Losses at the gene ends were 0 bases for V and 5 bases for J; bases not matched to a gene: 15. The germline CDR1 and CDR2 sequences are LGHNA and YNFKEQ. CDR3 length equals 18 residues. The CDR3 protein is CASSQDPPRSGRTDEQYF. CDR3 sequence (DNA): TGTGCCAGCAGCCAAGACCCCCCGAGGAGCGGGAGAACGGACGAGCAGTACTTC.

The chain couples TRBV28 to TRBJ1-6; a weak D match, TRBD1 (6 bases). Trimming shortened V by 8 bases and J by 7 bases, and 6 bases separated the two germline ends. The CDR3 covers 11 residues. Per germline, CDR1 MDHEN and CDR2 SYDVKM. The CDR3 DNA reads TGTGCCAGCCAGGGGAATTCACCCCTCCACTTT. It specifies CASQGNSPLHF.

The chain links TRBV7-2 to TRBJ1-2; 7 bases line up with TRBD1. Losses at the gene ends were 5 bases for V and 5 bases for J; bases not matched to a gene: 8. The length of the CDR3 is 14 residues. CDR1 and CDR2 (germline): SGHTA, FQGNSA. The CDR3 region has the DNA TGTGCCAGCAGCCCCCAGGGGGTAAGATATGGCTACACCTTC. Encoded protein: CASSPQGVRYGYTF.

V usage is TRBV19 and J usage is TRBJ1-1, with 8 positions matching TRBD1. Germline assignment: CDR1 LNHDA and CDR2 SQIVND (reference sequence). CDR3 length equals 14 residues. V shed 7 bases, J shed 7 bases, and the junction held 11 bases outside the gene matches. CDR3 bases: TGTGCCAGTACAAGGGGGCGGGACAGGTTTGAAGCTTTCTTT. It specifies CASTRGRDRFEAFF.

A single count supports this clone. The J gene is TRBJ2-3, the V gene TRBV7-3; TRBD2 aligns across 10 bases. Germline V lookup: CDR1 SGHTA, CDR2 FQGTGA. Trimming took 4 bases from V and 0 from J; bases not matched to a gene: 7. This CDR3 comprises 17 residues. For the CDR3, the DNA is TGTGCCAGCAGCTCGGGACTAGCGAGTCCTAGCACAGATACGCAGTATTTT. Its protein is CASSSGLASPSTDTQYF.

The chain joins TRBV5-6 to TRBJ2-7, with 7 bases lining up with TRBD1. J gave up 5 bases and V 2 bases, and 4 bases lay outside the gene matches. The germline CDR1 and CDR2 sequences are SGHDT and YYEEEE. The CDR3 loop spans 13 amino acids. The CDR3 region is CASSFTGAHEQYV. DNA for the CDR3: TGTGCCAGCAGCTTCACAGGGGCCCACGAGCAGTACGTC.

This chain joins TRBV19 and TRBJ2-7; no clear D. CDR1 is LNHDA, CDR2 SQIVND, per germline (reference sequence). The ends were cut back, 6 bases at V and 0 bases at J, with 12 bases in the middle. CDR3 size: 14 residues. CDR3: CASRPEQASYEQYF. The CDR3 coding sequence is TGTGCCAGTAGGCCCGAGCAGGCCTCCTACGAGCAGTACTTC. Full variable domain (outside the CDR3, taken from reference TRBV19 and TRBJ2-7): DGGITQSPKYLFRKEGQNVTLSCEQNLNHDAMYWYRQDPGQGLRLIYYSQIVNDFQKGDIAEGYSVSREKKESFPLTVTSAQKNPTAFYLCASRPEQASYEQYFGPGTRLTVT.

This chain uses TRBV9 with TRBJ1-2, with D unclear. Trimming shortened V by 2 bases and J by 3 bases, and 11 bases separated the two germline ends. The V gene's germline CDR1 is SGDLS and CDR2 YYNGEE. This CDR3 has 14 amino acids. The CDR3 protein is CASSVIETHYGYTF. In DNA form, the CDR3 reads TGTGCCAGCAGCGTCATTGAGACTCACTATGGCTACACCTTC. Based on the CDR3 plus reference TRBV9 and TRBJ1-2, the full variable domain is DSGVTQTPKHLITATGQRVTLRCSPRSGDLSVYWYQQSLDQGLQFLIQYYNGEERAKGNILERFSAQQFPDLHSELNLSSLELGDSALYFCASSVIETHYGYTFGSGTRLTVV.

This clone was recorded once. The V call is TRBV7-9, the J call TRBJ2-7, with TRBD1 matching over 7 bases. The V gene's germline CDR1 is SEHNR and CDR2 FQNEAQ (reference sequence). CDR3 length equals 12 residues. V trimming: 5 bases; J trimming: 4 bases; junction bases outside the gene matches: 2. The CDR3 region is CASSRDRYEQYV. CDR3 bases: TGTGCCAGCAGCCGGGACAGATACGAGCAGTACGTC.

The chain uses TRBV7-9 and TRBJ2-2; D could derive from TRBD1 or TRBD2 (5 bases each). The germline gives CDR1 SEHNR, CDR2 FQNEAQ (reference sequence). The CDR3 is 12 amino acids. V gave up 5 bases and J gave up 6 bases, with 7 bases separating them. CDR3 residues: CASSEGPGELFF. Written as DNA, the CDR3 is TGTGCCAGCAGCGAGGGGCCCGGGGAGCTGTTTTTT.

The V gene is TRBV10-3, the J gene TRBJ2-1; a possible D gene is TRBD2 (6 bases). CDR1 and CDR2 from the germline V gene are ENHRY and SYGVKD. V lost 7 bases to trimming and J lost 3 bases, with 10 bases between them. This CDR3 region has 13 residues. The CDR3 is CAIKAGSYNEQFF. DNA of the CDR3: TGTGCCATCAAGGCGGGGAGCTACAATGAGCAGTTCTTC.

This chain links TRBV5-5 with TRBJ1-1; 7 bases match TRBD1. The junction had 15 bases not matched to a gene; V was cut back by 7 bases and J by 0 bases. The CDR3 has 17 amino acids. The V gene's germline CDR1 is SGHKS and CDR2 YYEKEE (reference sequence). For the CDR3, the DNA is TGTGCCAGCGCACCCGAGCGGGGAGGGGGCTTGAACACTGAAGCTTTCTTT. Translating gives CASAPERGGGLNTEAFF.

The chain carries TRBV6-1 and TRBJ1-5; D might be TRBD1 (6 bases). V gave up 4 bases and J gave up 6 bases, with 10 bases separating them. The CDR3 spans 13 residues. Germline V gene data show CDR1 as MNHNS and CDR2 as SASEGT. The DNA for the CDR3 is TGTGCCAGCAGTGGGGGGGCTGCTCAGCCCCAGCATTTT. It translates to CASSGGAAQPQHF.

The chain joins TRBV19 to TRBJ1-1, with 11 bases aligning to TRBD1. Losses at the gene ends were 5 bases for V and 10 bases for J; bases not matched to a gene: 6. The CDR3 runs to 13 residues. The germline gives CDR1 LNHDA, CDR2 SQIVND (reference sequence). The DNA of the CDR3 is TGTGCCAGTAGTGCGGGACAGGGGGTACGAGCTTTCTTT. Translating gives CASSAGQGVRAFF.

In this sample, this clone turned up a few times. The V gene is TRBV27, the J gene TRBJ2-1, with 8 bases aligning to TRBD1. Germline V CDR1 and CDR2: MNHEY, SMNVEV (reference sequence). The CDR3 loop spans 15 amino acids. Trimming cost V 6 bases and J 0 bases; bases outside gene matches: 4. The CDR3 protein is CASRGTGFSYNEQFF. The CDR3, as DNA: TGTGCCAGCAGGGGGACAGGATTCTCCTACAATGAGCAGTTCTTC.

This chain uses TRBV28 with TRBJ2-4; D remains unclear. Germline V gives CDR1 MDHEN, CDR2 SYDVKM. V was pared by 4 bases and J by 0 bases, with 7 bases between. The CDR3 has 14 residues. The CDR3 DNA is TGTGCCAGCAGTTCCCTGCTAGCCAAAAACATTCAGTACTTC. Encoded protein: CASSSLLAKNIQYF.

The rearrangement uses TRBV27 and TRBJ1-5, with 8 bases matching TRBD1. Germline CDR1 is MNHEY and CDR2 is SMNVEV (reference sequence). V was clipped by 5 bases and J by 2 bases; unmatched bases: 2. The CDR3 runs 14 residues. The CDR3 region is CASSGQGRNQPQHF. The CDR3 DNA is TGTGCCAGCAGTGGACAGGGTCGCAATCAGCCCCAGCATTTT.

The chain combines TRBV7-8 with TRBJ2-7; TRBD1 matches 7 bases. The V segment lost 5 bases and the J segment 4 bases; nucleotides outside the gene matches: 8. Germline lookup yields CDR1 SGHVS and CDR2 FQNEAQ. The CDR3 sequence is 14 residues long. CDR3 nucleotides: TGTGCCAGCAGCATTGGACAGGTTCAGTACGAGCAGTACGTC. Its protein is CASSIGQVQYEQYV.

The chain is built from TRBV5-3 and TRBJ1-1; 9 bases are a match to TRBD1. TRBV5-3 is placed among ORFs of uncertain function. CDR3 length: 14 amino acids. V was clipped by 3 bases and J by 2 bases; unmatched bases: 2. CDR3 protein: CARSSGQGNTEAFF. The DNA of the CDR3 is TGTGCCAGAAGCTCGGGACAGGGAAACACTGAAGCTTTCTTT.

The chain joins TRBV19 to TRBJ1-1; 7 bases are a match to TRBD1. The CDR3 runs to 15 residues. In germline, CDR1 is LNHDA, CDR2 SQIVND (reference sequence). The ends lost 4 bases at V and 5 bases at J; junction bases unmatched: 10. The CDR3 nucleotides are TGTGCCAGTAGTAAGGCCCGGGACAGTAATACTGAAGCTTTCTTT. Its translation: CASSKARDSNTEAFF.

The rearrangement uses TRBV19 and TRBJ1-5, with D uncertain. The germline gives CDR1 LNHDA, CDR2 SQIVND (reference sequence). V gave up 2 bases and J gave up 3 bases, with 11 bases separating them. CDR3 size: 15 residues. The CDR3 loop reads CASSIIQNSNQPQHF. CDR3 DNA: TGTGCCAGTAGTATAATACAGAATTCCAATCAGCCCCAGCATTTT.

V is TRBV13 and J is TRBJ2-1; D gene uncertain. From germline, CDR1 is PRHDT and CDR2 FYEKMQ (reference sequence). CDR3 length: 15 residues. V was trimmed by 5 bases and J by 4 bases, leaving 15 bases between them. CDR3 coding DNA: TGTGCCAGCAGCCCGAGGTTAGCCCCATACAATGAGCAGTTCTTC. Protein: CASSPRLAPYNEQFF.

The DNA for the CDR3 is TGTGCCAGCAGTATCCCATGGACAGGGCTTTACAATGAGCAGTTCTTC. It yields the protein CASSIPWTGLYNEQFF. This rearrangement joins TRBV2 to TRBJ2-1, with 8 positions matching TRBD1. CDR3 length equals 16 residues. The ends lost 5 bases at V and 4 bases at J; junction bases unmatched: 10. Germline V gene sequence: CDR1 SNHLY, CDR2 FYNNEI. The variable domain in full, with the rest retrieved from reference TRBV2 and TRBJ2-1, is EPEVTQTPSHQVTQMGQEVILRCVPISNHLYFYWYRQILGQKVEFLVSFYNNEISEKSEIFDDQFSVERPDGSNFTLKIRSTKLEDSAMYFCASSIPWTGLYNEQFFGPGTRLTVL.

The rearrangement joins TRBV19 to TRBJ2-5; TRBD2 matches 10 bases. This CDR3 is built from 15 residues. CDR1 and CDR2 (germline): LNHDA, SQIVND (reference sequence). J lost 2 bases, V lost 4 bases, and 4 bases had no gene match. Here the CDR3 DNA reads TGTGCCAGTAGTAGAAGCGGGGGGGATCAAGAGACCCAGTACTTC. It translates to CASSRSGGDQETQYF.

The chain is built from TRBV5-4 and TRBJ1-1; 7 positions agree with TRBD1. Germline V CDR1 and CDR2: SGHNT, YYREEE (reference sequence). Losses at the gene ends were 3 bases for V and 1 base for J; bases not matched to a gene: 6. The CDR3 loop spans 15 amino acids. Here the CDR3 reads CASSWGDSPNTEAFF. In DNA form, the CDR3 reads TGTGCCAGCAGCTGGGGGGACAGTCCGAACACTGAAGCTTTCTTT.

The CDR3, as DNA: TGCGCCAGCAGGGGACAGGGGGAAGATACGCAGTATTTT. Its protein product is CASRGQGEDTQYF. The chain employs TRBV5-1 and TRBJ2-3; 11 nucleotides match TRBD1. CDR1 is SGHRS and CDR2 is YFSETQ in the germline V gene. The CDR3 has 13 residues. J was trimmed by 5 bases and V by 5 bases; bases with no gene match: 1.